These 15 T cell receptor beta chains were all obtained from the same sample, sequenced in a study of T-cell memory formation after mild COVID-19. In TCRdb, the 5' RACE reads were re-called with MiXCR into one record per CDR3 protein. The table has 450,000 or so distinct CDR3 sequences, 25% seen once. Source material: PBMCs or a T cell subset sorted from them (not recorded which). The receptor source for this set is an adult woman who had mild COVID-19 (a few samples of this study predate the infection). Cell type and time point are not known.

This clonotype was seen only a few times. V gene TRBV7-2 combines with J gene TRBJ1-2, with D unclear. This CDR3 is 15 amino acids long. Between the trimmed V and J ends, which lost 1 base and 6 bases, there was a span of 15 bases. CDR1 and CDR2 (germline): SGHTA, FQGNSA. CDR3 DNA sequence: TGTGCCAGCAGCTTAGAGGTTCTGGCTCCGGATGGCTACACCTTC. Translated: CASSLEVLAPDGYTF.

This clonotype was picked up a small number of times. The CDR3 DNA reads as TGCGCCAGCAGCTTGTCCGGACTGAGCTCCTACGAGCAGTACTTC. It specifies CASSLSGLSSYEQYF. V is TRBV5-1 and J is TRBJ2-7, with a weak D call TRBD2 (5 bases). CDR1 is SGHRS and CDR2 is YFSETQ in the germline V gene. The V gene lost 1 base and the J gene lost 0 bases, with 11 bases spanning the gap. The CDR3 covers 15 residues. Full variable domain (outside the CDR3, taken from reference TRBV5-1 and TRBJ2-7): KAGVTQTPRYLIKTRGQQVTLSCSPISGHRSVSWYQQTPGQGLQFLFEYFSETQRNKGNFPGRFSGRQFSNSRSEMNVSTLELGDSALYLCASSLSGLSSYEQYFGPGTRLTVT.

This chain uses TRBV6-5 with TRBJ1-1; D might be TRBD1 (6 bases). The CDR3 loop spans 14 amino acids. From germline, CDR1 is MNHEY and CDR2 SVGAGI. V was pared by 6 bases and J by 7 bases, with 18 bases between. CDR3 residues: CASSLQGTRVEAFF. The DNA of the CDR3 is TGTGCCAGCAGCCTTCAGGGGACCCGTGTTGAAGCTTTCTTT.

The chain joins TRBV19 to TRBJ2-7, with D possibly called TRBD1 or TRBD2 (5 bases each). This CDR3 contains 15 residues. V was shortened by 5 bases and J by 6 bases, with 20 bases between the two germline ends. Germline values: CDR1 LNHDA, CDR2 SQIVND (reference sequence). The CDR3 sequence is CASSPYTGPTGEQYF. CDR3 nucleotide sequence: TGTGCCAGTAGTCCCTATACGGGGCCCACGGGCGAGCAGTACTTC.

Only a few counts were recorded for this clonotype. The V gene is TRBV5-1, the J gene TRBJ2-3; 13 nucleotides line up with TRBD2. V trimming: 4 bases; J trimming: 2 bases; junction bases outside the gene matches: 7. From germline, CDR1 is SGHRS and CDR2 YFSETQ. The CDR3 is 17 residues long. The CDR3 loop reads CASSPTGLAGDTDTQYF. CDR3 DNA sequence: TGCGCCAGCAGCCCGACTGGACTAGCGGGAGACACAGATACGCAGTATTTT.

This rearrangement joins TRBV6-4 to TRBJ2-7; D not resolved. Trimming pared 6 bases from V and 6 bases from J, leaving 21 bases between. CDR3 length equals 15 residues. Germline CDR1 reads MRHNA; CDR2 reads SNTAGT. The CDR3 nucleotides read TGTGCCAGCAGGGCCAAACTTAACAGAAACCGCGAGCAGTACTTC. Its translation is CASRAKLNRNREQYF.

The chain employs TRBV29-1 and TRBJ1-2; 8 bases line up with TRBD1. This CDR3 contains 11 residues. From germline, CDR1 is SQVTM and CDR2 ANQGSEA. Trimming removed 5 bases from V and 9 bases from J; junction bases left unmatched: 5. CDR3 nucleotides: TGCAGCGTTCTGACAGGGGCCCGCTACACCTTC. It is translated as CSVLTGARYTF. The full variable domain, its missing parts supplied by reference TRBV29-1 and TRBJ1-2, is SAVISQKPSRDICQRGTSLTIQCQVDSQVTMMFWYRQQPGQSLTLIATANQGSEATYESGFVIDKFPISRPNLTFSTLTVSNMSPEDSSIYLCSVLTGARYTFGSGTRLTVV.

Only a few counts were recorded for this clonotype. This chain uses TRBV20-1 with TRBJ2-2; 10 bases line up with TRBD2. This CDR3 has 15 amino acids. Trimming at V came to 0 bases and at J to 3 bases, leaving 1 base not matched to a gene. Germline V gene sequence: CDR1 DFQATT, CDR2 SNEGSKA (reference sequence). CDR3 bases: TGCAGTGCTAGAGATCTAGCGGGAGACACCGGGGAGCTGTTTTTT. It is translated as CSARDLAGDTGELFF.

V usage is TRBV20-1 and J usage is TRBJ2-5; D may be TRBD2 (6 bases). V was clipped by 4 bases and J by 7 bases, with 25 bases between them. The CDR3 runs 16 residues. Per germline, CDR1 DFQATT and CDR2 SNEGSKA (reference sequence). The chain's CDR3 is CSATRRGQPRRGTQYF. CDR3 nucleotide sequence: TGCAGTGCTACCCGCCGAGGGCAGCCGAGGAGGGGGACCCAGTACTTC.

This clonotype was picked up one time. CDR3 sequence (DNA): TGCGCCAGCAGCTTGGAATATGGCCTAGCGGGGATAATGAACACCGGGGAGCTGTTTTTT. This encodes CASSLEYGLAGIMNTGELFF. The chain carries TRBV5-1 and TRBJ2-2; 9 bases are a match to TRBD2. CDR3 size: 20 residues. Per germline, CDR1 SGHRS and CDR2 YFSETQ. The junction had 13 bases not matched to a gene; V was cut back by 0 bases and J by 1 base.

The sample holds a few counts of this clonotype. The rearrangement links TRBV19 to TRBJ2-2; weak D call: TRBD1 (5 bases). Trimming shortened V by 4 bases and J by 3 bases, and 6 bases separated the two germline ends. CDR3 length: 13 residues. CDR1 is LNHDA and CDR2 is SQIVND in the germline V gene (reference sequence). As DNA, the CDR3 is TGTGCCAGTAGTACAGGGTACACCGGGGAGCTGTTTTTT. It encodes CASSTGYTGELFF.

This clonotype came up a few times. This chain links TRBV5-1 with TRBJ1-2; 8 nucleotides agree with TRBD1. J gave up 3 bases and V 4 bases, and 8 bases lay outside the gene matches. There are 15 residues in the CDR3. The germline gives CDR1 SGHRS, CDR2 YFSETQ. The chain's CDR3 is CASSPAGTGDYGYTF. In DNA form, the CDR3 reads TGCGCCAGCAGCCCCGCAGGGACAGGCGACTATGGCTACACCTTC.

This clonotype was counted a few times. This chain links TRBV15 with TRBJ1-1, with TRBD1 matching 7 bases. This CDR3 comprises 15 residues. V trimming: 1 base; J trimming: 11 bases; junction bases outside the gene matches: 13. The germline V gene encodes CDR1 LNHNV and CDR2 YYDKDF (reference sequence). Written as DNA, the CDR3 is TGTGCCACCAGCAGAGGGACCGGGCTACAGGGGAAGGCTTTCTTT. Translation gives CATSRGTGLQGKAFF.

The chain has TRBV10-3 and TRBJ2-3; tentative D call: TRBD2 (5 bases). Germline CDR1 is ENHRY and CDR2 is SYGVKD. Trimming shortened V by 6 bases and J by 6 bases, and 19 bases separated the two germline ends. This CDR3 has 15 residues. This CDR3 is CAIRGSRALEDTQYF. CDR3 coding DNA: TGTGCCATCAGGGGGTCGAGGGCCCTTGAGGATACGCAGTATTTT.

The CDR3 nucleotides are TGCGCCAGCTTCCCGGACAGGAGCACAGATACGCAGTATTTT. Amino acids: CASFPDRSTDTQYF. The J gene is TRBJ2-3, the V gene TRBV5-1, with 7 bases that match TRBD1. V was pared by 7 bases and J by 0 bases, with 5 bases of the junction left unmatched. The CDR3 is made up of 14 amino acids. In germline, CDR1 is SGHRS, CDR2 YFSETQ.